At least ten counts were recorded for the clone carrying this T cell receptor beta chain. Its target is unknown. This sample stems from a study of regulatory T cells in long-lasting Graves disease. Study-wide results and caveats: Sharing of public clonotypes was greater in persistent patients (2,741) than in new patients (around 890). Graves' patients with persistent disease showed TCR diversity lower than patients newly diagnosed.

The time point here: newly diagnosed GD, antithyroid drugs for less than 3 months. PBMC RNA served as the TCR library source. From an endocrinology department in Xi'an, China, came the patients. Arm-PCR with iRepertoire HTBI primers amplified the CDR3 regions for these TCR beta libraries. TCRdb re-derived calls from the multiplex PCR reads in MiXCR, one entry per CDR3 protein. In the table there are hundreds of thousands of distinct CDR3 sequences, more than 10% of which are singletons. Separately, the same data were catalogued under a study of T cells in Graves' hyperthyroidism and ophthalmopathy.

The input for sequencing was peripheral blood mononuclear cells (PBMCs), taken at new diagnosis, from a patient treated with antithyroid drugs. The sequence was collected from a woman in her twenties or thirties with Graves disease.

CDR3 nucleotides: TGTGCCAGCGGAGGACCCGACTATGGCTACACCTTC. Protein sequence: CASGGPDYGYTF. V gene TRBV2 combines with J gene TRBJ1-2; no definite D call. This CDR3 has 12 residues. Germline CDR1 SNHLY, CDR2 FYNNEI. V lost 8 bases to trimming and J lost 3 bases, with 10 bases between them.